Below, 16 T cell receptor beta chains from the same sample are listed, as sequenced in a study of T cells in tumors after PD-1 blockade. The table came from immunoSEQ multiplex PCR; TCRdb's copy has only in-frame clones and leaves some out. In the table there are approximately 50,000 clones, approximately 79% of which are singletons. The starting material was PBMCs, obtained before anti-PD-1 therapy. The receptors come from a human donor with advanced basal cell or squamous cell carcinoma (not recorded which).

On this clone itself: At one of its ends the junction is not consistent with the germline gene, which may arise from a read error. V is TRBV6-5 and J is TRBJ1-5; D is possibly TRBD1 (6 bases). In germline, CDR1 is MNHEY, CDR2 SVGAGI. The CDR3 spans 14 residues. The CDR3 DNA reads as TGTGCCAGCATTTACGCAGGGGGCAATCAGCCCCAGCATTTT. Its protein product is CASIYAGGNQPQHF.

This clone has a handful of counts. The chain joins TRBV10-3 to TRBJ1-5, with TRBD1 as a possible D gene (6 bases). Germline CDR1 and CDR2: ENHRY and SYGVKD. The V end was cut by 4 bases, the J end by 6 bases, with 13 bases between. The CDR3 has 14 amino acids. The CDR3 DNA reads TGTGCCATCAGTGCAGGGGCGCGGAGTCAGCCCCAGCATTTT. It is translated as CAISAGARSQPQHF.

The chain combines TRBV12-3 or TRBV12-4 with TRBJ2-7, with D hard to call. The V end was cut by 5 bases, the J end by 4 bases, with 6 bases between. CDR3 length: 11 residues. CDR3 DNA: TGTGCCAGCAGTAATTTATACGAGCAGTACTTC. The encoded protein is CASSNLYEQYF.

This chain connects TRBV4-2 to TRBJ1-3, with D perhaps matching TRBD1 (5 bases). Per germline, CDR1 LGHNA and CDR2 YNFKEQ. The CDR3 totals 16 residues. V was clipped by 1 base and J by 0 bases, with 10 bases between them. The CDR3 sequence: CASSQGEGLSGNTIYF. CDR3 DNA: TGTGCCAGCAGCCAAGGGGAGGGGCTCTCTGGAAACACCATATATTTT.

This clone was counted a single time. The V gene is TRBV6-1, the J gene TRBJ1-5, with TRBD1 matching 7 bases. Germline trimming cut 2 bases from V and 4 bases from J; bases unmatched to any gene: 8. Germline loops: CDR1 MNHNS, CDR2 SASEGT. The CDR3 extends over 16 amino acids. The CDR3 DNA follows: TGTGCCAGCAGTGAATTTTCGGGGACAGCTAATCAGCCCCAGCATTTT. Protein sequence: CASSEFSGTANQPQHF.

This clone has only a few counts. CDR3 sequence (DNA): TGTGCCAGCAGTTTTAATCTGCGCGAGACAAACTCCTACAATGAGCAGTTCTTC. It translates to CASSFNLRETNSYNEQFF. The chain uses TRBV28 and TRBJ2-1; D is ambiguous. Germline V gene sequence: CDR1 MDHEN, CDR2 SYDVKM. Trimming removed 3 bases from V and 0 bases from J, with 18 bases in between. CDR3 size: 18 residues.

The J gene is TRBJ2-7, the V gene TRBV9, with 7 bases that match TRBD1. V trimming: 3 bases; J trimming: 5 bases; junction bases outside the gene matches: 5. The CDR3 totals 13 residues. Germline CDR1 reads SGDLS; CDR2 reads YYNGEE. CDR3 nucleotides: TGTGCCAGCAGCGGACAGGGTTACGACGAGCAGTACTTC. Protein product: CASSGQGYDEQYF.

The CDR3 coding sequence is TGTGCCAGCTCCGATATCGGGAAACTAGCCAAAAACATTCAGTACTTC. Protein sequence: CASSDIGKLAKNIQYF. The V call is TRBV19, the J call TRBJ2-4, with a possible D match to TRBD2 (5 bases). Germline CDR1 LNHDA, CDR2 SQIVND (reference sequence). The CDR3 loop spans 16 amino acids. V lost 9 bases and J lost 0, with 18 bases in between.

A few counts support this clone. The chain links TRBV2 to TRBJ2-7; D gene uncertain. Germline V gene sequence: CDR1 SNHLY, CDR2 FYNNEI. Trimming pared 0 bases from V and 5 bases from J, leaving 11 bases between. This CDR3 has 14 amino acids. CDR3 nucleotides: TGTGCCAGCAGTGAAGCGGCTGTTAAAAACGAGCAGTACTTC. Protein: CASSEAAVKNEQYF.

The rearrangement links TRBV7-3 to TRBJ2-6, with unresolved D. The germline CDR1 and CDR2 sequences are SGHTA and FQGTGA. The CDR3 spans 15 residues. V shed 1 base and J shed 4 bases, with 8 bases lying between them. CDR3 in DNA: TGTGCCAGCAGCTTAATGCCCTCCGGGGCCAACGTCCTGACTTTC. Encoded protein: CASSLMPSGANVLTF.

The genes are TRBV29-1 and TRBJ2-1; 9 bases map to TRBD1. Germline loops: CDR1 SQVTM, CDR2 ANQGSEA. The J segment lost 6 bases and the V segment lost 3 bases, leaving 12 bases of the junction unmatched. The CDR3 covers 16 residues. The chain's CDR3 is CSVEGYGTGSANEQFF. The CDR3 coding sequence is TGCAGCGTTGAGGGGTATGGGACAGGGTCCGCCAATGAGCAGTTCTTC.

V gene TRBV5-1 combines with J gene TRBJ1-2; D possibly corresponds to TRBD1 (5 bases). The germline gives CDR1 SGHRS, CDR2 YFSETQ. The ends were cut back, 3 bases at V and 2 bases at J, with 17 bases in the middle. The CDR3 is 16 amino acids. Here the CDR3 reads CASSWQGDQTNYGYTF. CDR3 sequence (DNA): TGCGCCAGCAGCTGGCAGGGAGACCAGACCAACTATGGCTACACCTTC.

Only a few counts were recorded for this clone. This rearrangement joins TRBV7-2 to TRBJ2-7; D may match TRBD1 or TRBD2 (5 bases each). Per the germline V gene, CDR1 is SGHTA and CDR2 is FQGNSA. V lost 4 bases to trimming and J lost 3 bases, with 16 bases between them. The CDR3 length is 15 residues. CDR3 bases: TGTGCCAGCAGCTCGTTACCCGGGACCGACTACGAGCAGTACTTC. Amino acids: CASSSLPGTDYEQYF.

V gene TRBV4-2 combines with J gene TRBJ2-3, with TRBD2 matching over 11 bases. Losses at the gene ends were 6 bases for V and 1 base for J; bases not matched to a gene: 3. The CDR3 totals 15 residues. CDR1 and CDR2 (germline): LGHNA, YNFKEQ. The CDR3 sequence: CASSLAGGRTDTQYF. The CDR3 nucleotides are TGTGCCAGCAGTCTAGCGGGAGGCCGCACAGATACGCAGTATTTT.

J is TRBJ2-1 and V is TRBV19; 8 bases are a match to TRBD1. The germline V gene encodes CDR1 LNHDA and CDR2 SQIVND (reference sequence). The CDR3 length is 14 residues. The ends lost 2 bases at V and 4 bases at J; junction bases unmatched: 1. The CDR3: CASSIQGAYNEQFF. CDR3 nucleotides: TGTGCCAGTAGTATACAGGGGGCTTACAATGAGCAGTTCTTC.

The chain combines TRBV7-2 with TRBJ2-3; possibly TRBD2 for D (5 bases). CDR3 size: 14 residues. The V end was cut by 6 bases, the J end by 2 bases, with 12 bases between. Germline lookup yields CDR1 SGHTA and CDR2 FQGNSA. The CDR3 DNA is TGTGCCAGCAGTTATAACGACTACACAGATACGCAGTATTTT. As protein: CASSYNDYTDTQYF.